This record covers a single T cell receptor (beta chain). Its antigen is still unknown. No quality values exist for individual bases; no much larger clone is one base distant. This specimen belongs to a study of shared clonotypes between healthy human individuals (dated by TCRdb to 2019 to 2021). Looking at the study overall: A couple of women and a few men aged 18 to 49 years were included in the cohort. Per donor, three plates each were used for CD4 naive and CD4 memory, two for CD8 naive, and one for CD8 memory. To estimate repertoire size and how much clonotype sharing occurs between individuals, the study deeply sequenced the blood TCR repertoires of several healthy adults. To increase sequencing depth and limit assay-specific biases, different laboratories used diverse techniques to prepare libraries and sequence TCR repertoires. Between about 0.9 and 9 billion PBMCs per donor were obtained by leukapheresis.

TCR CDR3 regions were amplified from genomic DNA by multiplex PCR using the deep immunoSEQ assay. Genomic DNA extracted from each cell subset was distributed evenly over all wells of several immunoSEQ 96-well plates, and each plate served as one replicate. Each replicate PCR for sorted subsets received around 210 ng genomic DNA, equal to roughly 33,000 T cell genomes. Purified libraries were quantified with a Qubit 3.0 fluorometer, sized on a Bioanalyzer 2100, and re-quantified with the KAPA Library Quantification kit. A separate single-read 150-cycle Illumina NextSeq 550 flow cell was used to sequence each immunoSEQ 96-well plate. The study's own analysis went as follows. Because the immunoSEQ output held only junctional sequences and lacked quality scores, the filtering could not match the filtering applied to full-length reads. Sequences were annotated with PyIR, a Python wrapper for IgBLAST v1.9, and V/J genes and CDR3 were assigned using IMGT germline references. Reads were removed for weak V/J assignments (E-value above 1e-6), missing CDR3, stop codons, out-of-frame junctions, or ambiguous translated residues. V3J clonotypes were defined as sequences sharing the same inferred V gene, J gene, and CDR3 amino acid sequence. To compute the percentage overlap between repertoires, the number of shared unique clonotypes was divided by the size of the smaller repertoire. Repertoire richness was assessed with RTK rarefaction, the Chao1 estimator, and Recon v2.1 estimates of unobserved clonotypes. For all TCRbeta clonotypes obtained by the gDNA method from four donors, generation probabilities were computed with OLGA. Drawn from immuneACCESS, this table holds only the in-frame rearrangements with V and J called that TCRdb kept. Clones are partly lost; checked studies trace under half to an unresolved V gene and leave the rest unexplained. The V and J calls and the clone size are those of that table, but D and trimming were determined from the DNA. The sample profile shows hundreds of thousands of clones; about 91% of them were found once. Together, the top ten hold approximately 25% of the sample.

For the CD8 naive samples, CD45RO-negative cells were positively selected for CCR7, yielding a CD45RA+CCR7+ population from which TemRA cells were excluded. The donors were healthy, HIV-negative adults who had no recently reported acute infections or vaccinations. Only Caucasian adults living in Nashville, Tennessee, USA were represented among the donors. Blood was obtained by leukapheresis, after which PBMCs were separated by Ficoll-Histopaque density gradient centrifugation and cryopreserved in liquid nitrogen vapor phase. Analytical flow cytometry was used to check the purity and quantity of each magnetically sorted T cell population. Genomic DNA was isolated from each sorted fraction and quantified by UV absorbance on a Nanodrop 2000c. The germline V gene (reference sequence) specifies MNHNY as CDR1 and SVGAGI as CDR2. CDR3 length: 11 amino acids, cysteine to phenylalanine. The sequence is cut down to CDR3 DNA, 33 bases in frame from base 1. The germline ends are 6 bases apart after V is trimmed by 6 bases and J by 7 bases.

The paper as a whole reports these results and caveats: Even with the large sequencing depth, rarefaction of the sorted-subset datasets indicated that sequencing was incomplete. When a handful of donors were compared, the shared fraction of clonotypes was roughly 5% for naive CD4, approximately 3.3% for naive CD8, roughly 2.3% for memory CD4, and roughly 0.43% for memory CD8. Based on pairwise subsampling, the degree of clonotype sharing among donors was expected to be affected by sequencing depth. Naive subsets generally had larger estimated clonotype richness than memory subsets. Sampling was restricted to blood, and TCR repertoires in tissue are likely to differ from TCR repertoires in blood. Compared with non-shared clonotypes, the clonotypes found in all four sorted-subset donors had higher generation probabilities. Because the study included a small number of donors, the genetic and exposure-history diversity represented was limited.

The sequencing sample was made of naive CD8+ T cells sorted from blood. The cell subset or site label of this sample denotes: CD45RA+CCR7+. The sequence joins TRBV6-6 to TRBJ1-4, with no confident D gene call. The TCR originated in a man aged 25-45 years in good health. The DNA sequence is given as TGTGCCAGCAGACAAGGTGAAAAACTGTTTTTT. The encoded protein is CASRQGEKLFF.